This T cell receptor beta chain originates from a study of T-cell memory formation after mild COVID-19. Study details: TCR clusters were mostly confined to one donor each.

Study-wide points: Nothing confirmed that second-wave clones peaking on day 37 were specific for SARS-CoV-2. Among CD4+ contracting clones, most were CM and EM, and CD8+ ones EMRA.

This clonotype was counted only a few times. Its antigen is currently unknown. TCRdb reprocessed the 5' RACE reads via MiXCR and lists one record per CDR3 protein. The data show around 45,000 distinct CDR3 sequences, 8% to 10% seen once. The germline CDR1 and CDR2 sequences are KGHSH and LQKENI. V was pared by 6 bases and J by 5 bases, with 11 bases between. The CDR3 consists of 12 residues. This clonotype originated in an adult woman who had mild COVID-19 (a few samples of this study predate the infection). Cell type and time point are not known. V usage is TRBV18 and J usage is TRBJ2-7; a possible D gene is TRBD2 (6 bases). Material for sequencing was PBMCs or a T cell subset sorted from them (not recorded which). The CDR3: CASSPDYDEQYF. The CDR3 DNA sequence: TGTGCCAGCTCCCCGGACTACGACGAGCAGTACTTC.